Below, 2 T cell receptor beta chains from the same sample are listed, as sequenced in a study of shared clonotypes between healthy human individuals. Method: immunoSEQ multiplex PCR; TCRdb's copy keeps in-frame clones and lacks some. The sample lists a few hundred thousand clones, around 90% occurring once. Sequenced input: memory CD8+ T cells sorted from blood. Subset given: CD45RO+ cells pooled with CCR7-negative TemRA cells. Receptors originate from a man younger than 35 in good health.

This chain links TRBV27 with TRBJ1-2, with D unclear. V lost 6 bases and J 8 bases, leaving 16 bases between the germline ends. The CDR3 sequence is 13 residues long. CDR1 MNHEY and CDR2 SMNVEV come from the germline V gene (reference sequence). CDR3 residues: CASSEWEDQGYTF. The CDR3 DNA sequence: TGTGCCAGCAGCGAATGGGAAGACCAAGGCTACACCTTC.

The chain links TRBV9 to TRBJ1-1; 8 positions agree with TRBD1. This CDR3 spans 15 amino acids. The V gene's germline CDR1 is SGDLS and CDR2 YYNGEE. Trimming took 2 bases from V and 0 from J; bases not matched to a gene: 3. Here the CDR3 reads CASSVQGALNTEAFF. The CDR3 nucleotides read TGTGCCAGCAGCGTTCAGGGGGCGTTGAACACTGAAGCTTTCTTT. Full variable domain (outside the CDR3, taken from reference TRBV9 and TRBJ1-1): DSGVTQTPKHLITATGQRVTLRCSPRSGDLSVYWYQQSLDQGLQFLIQYYNGEERAKGNILERFSAQQFPDLHSELNLSSLELGDSALYFCASSVQGALNTEAFFGQGTRLTVV.